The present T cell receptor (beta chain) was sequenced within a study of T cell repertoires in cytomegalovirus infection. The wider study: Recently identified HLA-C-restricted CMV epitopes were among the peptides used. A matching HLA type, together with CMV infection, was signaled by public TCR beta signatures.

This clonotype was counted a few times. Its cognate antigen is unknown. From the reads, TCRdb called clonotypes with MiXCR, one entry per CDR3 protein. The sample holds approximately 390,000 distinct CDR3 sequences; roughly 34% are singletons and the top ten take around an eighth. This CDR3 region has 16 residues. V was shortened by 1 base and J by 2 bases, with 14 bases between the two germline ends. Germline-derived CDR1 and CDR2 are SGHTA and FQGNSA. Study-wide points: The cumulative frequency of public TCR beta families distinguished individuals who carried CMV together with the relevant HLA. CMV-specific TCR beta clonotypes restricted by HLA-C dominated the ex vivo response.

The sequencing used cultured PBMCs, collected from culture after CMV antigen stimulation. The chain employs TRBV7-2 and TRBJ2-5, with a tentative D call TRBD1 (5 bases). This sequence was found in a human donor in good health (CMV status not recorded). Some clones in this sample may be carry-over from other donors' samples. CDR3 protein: CASSLVGKAGQETQYF. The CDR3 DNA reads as TGTGCCAGCAGCTTAGTTGGGAAGGCAGGGCAAGAGACCCAGTACTTC.